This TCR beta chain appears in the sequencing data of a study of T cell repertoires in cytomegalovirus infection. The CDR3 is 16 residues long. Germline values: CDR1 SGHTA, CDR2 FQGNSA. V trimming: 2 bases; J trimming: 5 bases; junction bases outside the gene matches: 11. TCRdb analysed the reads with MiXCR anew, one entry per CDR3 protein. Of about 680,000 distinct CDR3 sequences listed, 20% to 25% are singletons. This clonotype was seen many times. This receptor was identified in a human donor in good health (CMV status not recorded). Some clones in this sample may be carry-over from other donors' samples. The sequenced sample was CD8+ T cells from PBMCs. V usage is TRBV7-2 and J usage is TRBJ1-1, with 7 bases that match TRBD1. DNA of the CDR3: TGTGCCAGCAGCTTACCGTTACAGGGGTGGGATACTGAAGCTTTCTTT. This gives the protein CASSLPLQGWDTEAFF.